This TCR beta chain was sequenced during a study of blood T cell repertoires in COVID-19. Participants spanned ages about 18 to 100 years and resided in 20 to 25 US areas. Two negative PCRs, clearance, or symptom resolution characterized the recovered Cohort 3 donors. V lost 0 bases to trimming and J lost 10 bases; unmatched junction nucleotides: 8. CDR1 SGHRS and CDR2 YFSETQ come from the germline V gene. The CDR3 length is 15 residues. Under the authors' procedure: Estimation of nucleated cell counts relied on the amplification of reference gene primers. Produced via immunoSEQ multiplex PCR; TCRdb's table is partial and in-frame only. V and J calls and clone size are copied from that table; D and trimming were computed from the DNA. The sample lists roughly 300,000 clones; nearly 90% were seen once.

The chain links TRBV5-1 to TRBJ2-1, with TRBD2 identical over 9 bases. Sequencing was carried out using PBMCs or T cells enriched from blood (not recorded which). The clonotype comes from a woman in her 30s who had recovered from COVID-19. CDR3 residues: CASSLGGGARLEQFF. CDR3 bases: TGCGCCAGCAGCTTGGGCGGGGGGGCCCGTCTGGAGCAGTTCTTC.